This TCR beta chain came from a study of tumor T cells in aggressive B-cell lymphoma. V lost 1 base to trimming and J lost 4 bases, with 9 bases between them. This CDR3 region has 14 residues. Germline V lookup: CDR1 MNHNS, CDR2 SASEGT. Profiling relied on immunoSEQ multiplex PCR, and the TCRdb table lists in-frame clones only, not all of them. The table lists 10,000 or so clones, roughly 81% of them singletons. This TCR was recovered from an adult with diffuse large B cell lymphoma. J is TRBJ2-3 and V is TRBV6-1; D gene uncertain. Sequenced: tumor tissue. The CDR3 region has the DNA TGTGCCAGCAGTGAAGGGGCAGGTCCAGATACGCAGTATTTT. Amino acid sequence: CASSEGAGPDTQYF.